The rows below give T cell receptor beta chains drawn from one sample of a study of cytomegalovirus exposure and HLA in healthy donors. TCRdb keeps only in-frame clones here, not all; method: immunoSEQ multiplex PCR. Among about 170,000 clones listed, around nine tenths were seen once. The sequenced material came from PBMCs. The receptors were gathered from a man younger than 35 in good health and CMV-seropositive. Each CDR3 is given with its conserved first and last residue. The order of the fields is J gene, D gene, clone size, V gene, CDR3 protein, CDR3 DNA. The D gene is left open where the match is weak. The size of a clone is reported for some rows only, either as once, few or many, or as a class for expanded clones.

TRBJ2-7 TRBD2 . TRBV5-1 CASSSLAGSSYEQYF TGCGCCAGCAGCTCACTAGCGGGAAGCTCCTACGAGCAGTACTTC
TRBJ2-7 . . TRBV9 CASSVQSGLGEQYF TGTGCCAGCAGCGTCCAATCAGGGCTTGGCGAGCAGTACTTC
TRBJ2-2 TRBD2 . TRBV19 CASSKGGRAYTGELFF TGTGCCAGTAGTAAGGGCGGGAGGGCCTACACCGGGGAGCTGTTTTTT
TRBJ2-7 . . TRBV19 CASGGGMTYEQYF TGTGCCAGTGGTGGCGGGATGACCTACGAGCAGTACTTC
TRBJ2-1 TRBD2 . TRBV7-6 CASSSGTGTSNYNEQFF TGTGCCAGCAGCTCTGGTACCGGGACTAGCAACTACAATGAGCAGTTCTTC
TRBJ2-2 . . TRBV4-1 CASSQAGARTGELFF TGCGCCAGCAGCCAAGCAGGGGCGCGCACCGGGGAGCTGTTTTTT
TRBJ2-1 TRBD2 . TRBV28 CASSRTSGSDEQFF TGTGCCAGCAGCCGGACTAGCGGGAGCGATGAGCAGTTCTTC
TRBJ1-5 . once TRBV9 CASSPSPDQPQHF TGTGCCAGCAGCCCCAGTCCCGATCAGCCCCAGCATTTT
TRBJ2-6 TRBD1 . TRBV5-1 CASSIWTGGAGANVLTF TGCGCCAGCAGCATATGGACAGGGGGCGCTGGGGCCAACGTCCTGACTTTC
TRBJ2-1 TRBD2 . TRBV10-1 CASSENIPSGRAYNEQFF TGCGCCAGCAGTGAGAACATCCCTAGCGGGAGGGCCTACAATGAGCAGTTCTTC
TRBJ2-7 . once TRBV28 CASSLHQDGSREQYF TGTGCCAGCAGTTTACATCAGGATGGTTCTCGCGAGCAGTACTTC
TRBJ2-7 . . TRBV29-1 CSPVPYEQYF TGCAGTCCGGTCCCCTACGAGCAGTACTTC
TRBJ2-2 TRBD2 . TRBV7-2 CASSPPRGGERSGELFF TGTGCCAGCAGCCCCCCTCGGGGGGGGGAAAGATCTGGGGAGCTGTTTTTT
TRBJ2-5 TRBD1 . TRBV29-1 CSVGGTVPQETQYF TGCAGCGTTGGGGGGACAGTACCCCAAGAGACCCAGTACTTC
TRBJ2-5 TRBD1 few TRBV9 CASSVALTGEETQYF TGTGCCAGCAGCGTAGCCCTTACAGGGGAAGAGACCCAGTACTTC
TRBJ2-3 TRBD2 . TRBV7-6 CASGLAGGTDTQYF TGTGCCAGCGGATTAGCGGGAGGCACAGATACGCAGTATTTT
TRBJ2-7 TRBD2 . TRBV19 CASSWDYSYEQYF TGTGCCAGTAGTTGGGACTACTCCTACGAGCAGTACTTC
TRBJ2-7 . . TRBV27 CASSPNRPPYEQYF TGTGCCAGCAGTCCCAACAGGCCCCCCTACGAGCAGTACTTC
TRBJ2-1 TRBD1 . TRBV6-1 CASSDTGQGGMDEQFF TGTGCCAGCAGTGATACAGGACAGGGAGGCATGGATGAGCAGTTCTTC
TRBJ2-1 TRBD2 . TRBV7-2 CASSLSSGSYNEQFF TGTGCCAGCAGCTTATCTAGCGGGTCTTACAATGAGCAGTTCTTC
TRBJ1-4 TRBD1 . TRBV7-9 CASSRQGAASEKLFF TGTGCCAGCAGCCGACAGGGCGCCGCAAGTGAAAAACTGTTTTTT
TRBJ2-2 . . TRBV9 CASSAGAATNTGELFF TGTGCCAGCAGCGCTGGGGCGGCTACGAACACCGGGGAGCTGTTTTTT
TRBJ2-3 TRBD2 few TRBV7-9 CASSPGTSTTDTQYF TGTGCCAGCAGCCCCGGGACTAGTACGACAGATACGCAGTATTTT
TRBJ2-1 . . TRBV7-3 CASSAFVGTRQGRNEQFF TGTGCCAGCAGCGCCTTCGTCGGAACCAGGCAGGGCCGAAATGAGCAGTTCTTC
TRBJ1-3 . once TRBV11-2 CASSPLKGPSGNTIYF TGTGCCAGCAGCCCCTTGAAGGGGCCTAGTGGAAACACCATATATTTT
TRBJ2-1 . . TRBV29-1 CSVGGGPSSYNEQFF TGCAGCGTAGGGGGAGGGCCGAGCTCCTACAATGAGCAGTTCTTC
TRBJ2-5 . . TRBV2 CASNRERQETQYF TGTGCCAGCAACCGGGAAAGGCAAGAGACCCAGTACTTC
TRBJ1-5 TRBD1 . TRBV2 CASRDREQPQHF TGTGCCAGCAGGGACAGGGAACAGCCCCAGCATTTT
TRBJ2-7 TRBD2 . TRBV7-9 CASSYVESGSFYEQYF TGTGCCAGCAGCTACGTCGAGAGCGGGAGCTTCTACGAGCAGTACTTC
TRBJ1-1 . . TRBV5-1 CASSPQGMNTEAFF TGCGCCAGCAGCCCGCAGGGCATGAACACTGAAGCTTTCTTT
TRBJ1-4 . . TRBV5-5 CASSSLNEKLFF TGTGCCAGCAGCTCTTTGAATGAAAAACTGTTTTTT
TRBJ2-1 TRBD1 . TRBV7-9 CASSNGQGRDNEQFF TGTGCCAGCAGCAACGGACAGGGGAGGGACAATGAGCAGTTCTTC
TRBJ2-3 TRBD2 . TRBV9 CASSFLAGGPRDTQYF TGTGCCAGCAGCTTTCTAGCGGGAGGGCCACGAGATACGCAGTATTTT
TRBJ2-7 TRBD2 . TRBV27 CASSFGLAGVRGSYEQYF TGTGCCAGCAGTTTCGGACTAGCGGGAGTCAGAGGCTCCTACGAGCAGTACTTC
TRBJ2-1 . . TRBV6-1 CASSEVGWGDEQFF TGTGCCAGCAGTGAAGTTGGTTGGGGGGATGAGCAGTTCTTC
TRBJ1-2 . . TRBV14 CASSPDGYTF TGTGCCAGCAGCCCGGATGGCTACACCTTC
TRBJ2-2 . . TRBV7-8 CADGIMNTGELFF TGTGCAGACGGGATAATGAACACCGGGGAGCTGTTTTTT
TRBJ2-5 TRBD2 . TRBV2 CASTTGLAGPQETQYF TGTGCCAGCACTACGGGGCTAGCGGGACCCCAAGAGACCCAGTACTTC
TRBJ2-3 TRBD2 . TRBV7-2 CASSLAGSGRWTDTQYF TGTGCCAGCAGCTTAGCGGGTAGCGGGAGATGGACAGATACGCAGTATTTT
TRBJ1-1 . . TRBV7-9 CASSPTPNTEAFF TGTGCCAGCAGCCCGACACCGAACACTGAAGCTTTCTTT
TRBJ2-3 TRBD2 . TRBV28 CASSFGRAGADTQYF TGTGCCAGCAGTTTTGGGAGGGCCGGCGCAGATACGCAGTATTTT
TRBJ2-2 TRBD1 . TRBV7-9 CASSEGQGASGELFF TGTGCCAGCAGCGAGGGACAGGGGGCGAGCGGGGAGCTGTTTTTT
TRBJ2-5 TRBD1 . TRBV2 CASSVADRGFGSGKTQYF TGTGCCAGCAGTGTGGCGGACAGGGGTTTTGGTTCTGGAAAGACCCAGTACTTC
TRBJ1-2 . . TRBV27 CASSLSGAYGYTF TGTGCCAGCAGTTTATCGGGGGCCTATGGCTACACCTTC
TRBJ2-3 . once TRBV14 CASSFREFADTQYF TGTGCCAGCAGCTTTCGGGAGTTCGCAGATACGCAGTATTTT
TRBJ1-2 TRBD1 . TRBV7-9 CASGVKAGTGNGYTF TGTGCCAGCGGAGTTAAGGCCGGGACAGGGAATGGCTACACCTTC
TRBJ2-2 . . TRBV5-6 CASRGAVSTGELFF TGTGCCAGCAGAGGGGCAGTCAGTACCGGGGAGCTGTTTTTT
TRBJ2-5 . . TRBV29-1 CSVGTGSGTQYF TGCAGCGTTGGTACAGGGTCAGGGACCCAGTACTTC
TRBJ2-3 . . TRBV6-1 CASSAYSGSTDTQYF TGTGCCAGCAGCGCGTATAGCGGTAGCACAGATACGCAGTATTTT
TRBJ1-2 . . TRBV28 CASSFSGHYGYTF TGTGCCAGCAGTTTCAGCGGTCACTATGGCTACACCTTC
TRBJ2-7 TRBD2 . TRBV30 CAWSVGGGEQYF TGTGCCTGGAGTGTTGGGGGGGGAGAGCAGTACTTC
TRBJ2-3 TRBD2 few TRBV4-2 CASSQGLASGADTQYF TGTGCCAGCAGCCAAGGATTGGCTAGCGGGGCAGATACGCAGTATTTT
TRBJ2-5 . . TRBV29-1 CSAIWTAQETQYF TGCAGCGCGATATGGACAGCCCAAGAGACCCAGTACTTC
TRBJ1-2 . . TRBV21-1 CASSKGQGENYGYTF TGTGCCAGCAGCAAAGGACAGGGGGAGAACTATGGCTACACCTTC
TRBJ1-5 . . TRBV19 CASSYGFNQPQHF TGTGCCAGTAGTTACGGGTTCAATCAGCCCCAGCATTTT